Listed below are T cell receptor beta chains from one sample, sequenced in a study of glioma-infiltrating T cells after dendritic cell vaccination. The repertoire was sequenced with immunoSEQ multiplex PCR; TCRdb's copy has only in-frame clones and lacks some. The table includes 90,000 to 95,000 clones, approximately 80% detected once. Material: blood, obtained after dendritic cell vaccination. The receptors come from a human donor with glioblastoma. Each CDR3 is given with its conserved first and last residue. The D gene is left open where the match is weak. Only some rows state a clone size, as once, few, many or a class for expanded clones.

d_call	v_call	clone_size	j_call	cdr3_nt	cdr3_aa
TRBD1	TRBV6-1	few	TRBJ1-6	TGTGCCAGCAGAATGGACAGGGGGAATTCACCCCTCCACTTT	CASRMDRGNSPLHF
-	TRBV12-5	-	TRBJ2-1	TGTGCTAGTGGTTTGGCCAATTACCGAACAGGGAGCTCCTACAATGAGCAGTTCTTC	CASGLANYRTGSSYNEQFF
TRBD1	TRBV5-1	-	TRBJ1-2	TGCGCCAGCAGCTTGCAGGGGGCAAACTATGGCTACACCTTC	CASSLQGANYGYTF
-	TRBV7-2	-	TRBJ2-1	TGTGCCAGCAGCTCGGAGGGCCAGGGAGGTTTATTTGAGCAGTTCTTC	CASSSEGQGGLFEQFF
TRBD2	TRBV14	-	TRBJ2-5	TGTGCCAGCAGCCAAGGAACGACTAGCGGAGAAGGGGAGACCCAGTACTTC	CASSQGTTSGEGETQYF
-	TRBV5-4	-	TRBJ2-7	TGTGCCAGCAGCCCAGGGGGACTTCCCTACGAGCAGTACTTC	CASSPGGLPYEQYF
TRBD2	TRBV30	-	TRBJ2-3	TGTGCCTGGGTAGCCGGGGGGAGCACAGATACGCAGTATTTT	CAWVAGGSTDTQYF
TRBD1	TRBV9	-	TRBJ2-5	TGTGCCAGCAGCGTAGTAGGGACAGGGGCCCAAGAGACCCAGTACTTC	CASSVVGTGAQETQYF
-	TRBV5-8	-	TRBJ1-3	TGTGCCAGCAGCTTACAGGGTTTCTCTGGAAACACCATATATTTT	CASSLQGFSGNTIYF
TRBD1	TRBV11-3	-	TRBJ1-5	TGTGCCAGCAGCTTAGAGGGGACAGGCAATCAGCCCCAGCATTTT	CASSLEGTGNQPQHF
-	TRBV7-9	-	TRBJ1-2	TGTGCCAGCACCCCCTCCGGAGGGGACTATGGCTACACCTTC	CASTPSGGDYGYTF
TRBD1	TRBV2	-	TRBJ2-3	TGTGCCAGCAGTAGATCGGGACAGGGCACAGATACGCAGTATTTT	CASSRSGQGTDTQYF
-	TRBV7-6	-	TRBJ1-6	TGTGCCAGCAGCTTAGGACAGAGCTATAATTCACCCCTCCACTTT	CASSLGQSYNSPLHF
-	TRBV5-1	-	TRBJ1-4	TGCGCCAGCAGCTTTCAGGGTTCCCCTGAAAAACTGTTTTTT	CASSFQGSPEKLFF
-	TRBV21-1	-	TRBJ2-4	TGTGCCAGCAGCAAAGGACGAGGCTCACTAGCCAAAAACATTCAGTACTTC	CASSKGRGSLAKNIQYF
-	TRBV2	-	TRBJ2-7	TGTGCCAGCAGGAGCGGCTCCTACGAGCAGTACTTC	CASRSGSYEQYF
TRBD1	TRBV19	once	TRBJ2-3	TGTGCCAGTAGTACGGGCACAGGGGGTGTCACAGATACGCAGTATTTT	CASSTGTGGVTDTQYF
TRBD1	TRBV19	few	TRBJ1-1	TGTGCCAGTAGACCTCTACAGGGGGTGAACACTGAAGCTTTCTTT	CASRPLQGVNTEAFF